This entry describes one T cell receptor beta chain. Its matching antigen is unknown. The sample is drawn from a study of cytomegalovirus exposure and HLA in healthy donors. Study-level results: With high specificity and sensitivity, the classifier reportedly diagnosed cytomegalovirus status. HLA-A and HLA-B allele assignments for most subjects were reportedly predicted accurately using TCR beta sequences. Analysis performed later found over 15,000 TCR beta sequences associated with HLA alleles at 0.05 false discovery rate.

It was with 60 Vbeta and 13 Jbeta primers that the PCR ran. As handled by the study authors: A follow-up analysis tallied 65 million to 80 million unique TCR beta chains, 9 million to 11 million shared. The assay was immunoSEQ multiplex PCR, and TCRdb's table has in-frame clones only and misses some. D and trimming come from the DNA, and the V and J calls and clone size come from that table. This sample has about 100,000 clones, with 60% to 85% found just once. CDR1 SGHRS and CDR2 YFSETQ come from the germline V gene. Deletions cut 4 bases from V and 6 bases from J, with 15 bases between. The length of the CDR3 is 14 residues.

The chain combines TRBV5-1 with TRBJ2-3, with D unclear. The specimen was PBMCs. This sequence was found in a man aged 45-65 years in good health and CMV-seropositive. CDR3 loop: CASSPGGTRDTQYF. The CDR3 DNA reads as TGCGCCAGCAGCCCAGGTGGTACCAGGGATACGCAGTATTTT.